Listed below are T cell receptor beta chains from one sample, sequenced in a study of Graves' ophthalmopathy and Graves' hyperthyroidism. MiXCR, applied by TCRdb to the multiplex PCR reads, yields one record per CDR3 protein. The sample holds 600,000 to 950,000 distinct CDR3 sequences, 40% seen once. Input material: peripheral blood. All receptors come from an adult man with Graves' ophthalmopathy. CDR3s include the opening cysteine and the closing phenylalanine or tryptophan. D genes are given only for firm matches. Not all rows give a size; the values are once, few, many and, for expanded clones, a class.

size: NA; J: TRBJ2-3; V: TRBV7-9; D: NA; DNA: TGTGCCAGCAGCACCAGACAGGGAGGGGCGTATTTT; CDR3: CASSTRQGGAYF
size: NA; J: TRBJ2-5; V: TRBV2; D: NA; DNA: TGTGCCACTGCAGAGGGACGGTCCCAAGAGACCCAGTACTTC; CDR3: CATAEGRSQETQYF
size: few; J: TRBJ2-7; V: TRBV24-1; D: NA; DNA: TGTGCCAGCTCCGTCTATGGACAGAGCTCCTACGAGCAGTACTTC; CDR3: CASSVYGQSSYEQYF
size: few; J: TRBJ2-2; V: TRBV7-6; D: TRBD2; DNA: TGTGCCAGCAGCCTGGGACTAGCGGGAGCCACCGGGGAGCTGTTTTTT; CDR3: CASSLGLAGATGELFF
size: many; J: TRBJ1-4; V: TRBV14; D: NA; DNA: TGTGCCAGCAGCCGATTGAATACAGAGGAAAAACTGTTTTTT; CDR3: CASSRLNTEEKLFF
size: NA; J: TRBJ2-5; V: TRBV4-3; D: TRBD1; DNA: TGCGCCAGCAGCCTTTACCCGACAGGGGCTGAACAAGAGACCCAGTACTTC; CDR3: CASSLYPTGAEQETQYF
size: few; J: TRBJ2-6; V: TRBV7-2; D: NA; DNA: TGTGCCAGTTGGGGGGCCAAATCTGGGGCCAACGTCCTGACTTTC; CDR3: CASWGAKSGANVLTF
size: NA; J: TRBJ1-2; V: TRBV10-3; D: TRBD1; DNA: TGTGCCATCATGGGACAGGATGCCCCCTATGGCTACACCTTC; CDR3: CAIMGQDAPYGYTF
size: NA; J: TRBJ1-2; V: TRBV6-4; D: NA; DNA: TGTGCCAGCAGTCCCGGGGCGGGCGCCGGCTATGGCTACACCTTC; CDR3: CASSPGAGAGYGYTF
size: many; J: TRBJ2-7; V: TRBV5-1; D: NA; DNA: TGCGCCAGCAGCTTGTTGGGCAACTACGAGCAGTACTTC; CDR3: CASSLLGNYEQYF
size: NA; J: TRBJ2-5; V: TRBV11-2; D: TRBD2; DNA: TGTGCCAGCAGCCCAGTCAGCGGGAAAGAGACCCAGTACTTC; CDR3: CASSPVSGKETQYF
size: NA; J: TRBJ2-2; V: TRBV7-9; D: NA; DNA: TGTGCCAGCAGCTTAGGGCTAGGTGGGAACACCGGGGAGCTGTTTTTT; CDR3: CASSLGLGGNTGELFF
size: few; J: TRBJ2-7; V: TRBV28; D: TRBD1; DNA: TGTGCCAGCAGTACAGGGACAGGGGTTCAGTACTTC; CDR3: CASSTGTGVQYF
size: NA; J: TRBJ1-2; V: TRBV19; D: NA; DNA: TGTGCCAGTGACCCTGCTGGCGAGGGGAGCTACACCTTC; CDR3: CASDPAGEGSYTF
size: NA; J: TRBJ1-6; V: TRBV29-1; D: NA; DNA: TGCAGCAGTACGACAGATAATTCACCCCTCCACTTT; CDR3: CSSTTDNSPLHF
size: many; J: TRBJ1-5; V: TRBV9; D: NA; DNA: TGTGCCAGCAGCGTAGGCGGTTCCAATCAGCCCCAGCATTTT; CDR3: CASSVGGSNQPQHF
size: NA; J: TRBJ1-4; V: TRBV15; D: TRBD1; DNA: TGTGCCACCAGCCCCTGGGACAGGGGGTCTTTGGAAAAACTGTTTTTT; CDR3: CATSPWDRGSLEKLFF
size: NA; J: TRBJ2-7; V: TRBV2; D: NA; DNA: TGTGCCAGCAGTTCACATAATAACTACGAGCAGTACTTC; CDR3: CASSSHNNYEQYF
size: NA; J: TRBJ1-1; V: TRBV14; D: TRBD1; DNA: TGTGCCAGCAGCCAAGATGGGAGGGGACAGCCTGCTTTCTTT; CDR3: CASSQDGRGQPAFF
size: NA; J: TRBJ2-1; V: TRBV25-1; D: NA; DNA: TGTGCCAGCAGTGAGTCCGGGGGGCCTTACAATGAGCAGTTCTTC; CDR3: CASSESGGPYNEQFF
size: NA; J: TRBJ1-2; V: TRBV15; D: TRBD1; DNA: TGTGCCACCAGCAGAAATCTGGGACAGGCAACTGGAAACACCTTC; CDR3: CATSRNLGQATGNTF
size: NA; J: TRBJ1-2; V: TRBV20-1; D: NA; DNA: TGCAGTGCTGCCTCCAAGACGGCAGGGGGCTACACCTTC; CDR3: CSAASKTAGGYTF
size: NA; J: TRBJ1-4; V: TRBV19; D: TRBD1; DNA: TGTGCCAGCAGCCCAACTGGACAGGTGGTGAATGAAAAACTGTTTTTT; CDR3: CASSPTGQVVNEKLFF
size: many; J: TRBJ1-1; V: TRBV2; D: NA; DNA: TGTGCCAGGCGATATGGGAGAATGAACACTGAAGCTTTCTTT; CDR3: CARRYGRMNTEAFF
size: NA; J: TRBJ2-6; V: TRBV7-9; D: NA; DNA: TGTGCCAGCAGCGAATGGGGAGGGGACACTGAAGCTTTC; CDR3: CASSEWGGDTEAF
size: once; J: TRBJ2-5; V: TRBV2; D: NA; DNA: TGTGCCAGCAGCCATAGACCGGGACTGGGATGGGAAACCCAGTACTTC; CDR3: CASSHRPGLGWETQYF
size: few; J: TRBJ2-2; V: TRBV14; D: TRBD1; DNA: TGTGCCAGCAGCCCTGCGACAGGGGGACGGAACACCGGGGAGCTGTTTTTT; CDR3: CASSPATGGRNTGELFF
size: NA; J: TRBJ2-2; V: TRBV2; D: TRBD1; DNA: TGTGCCAGCAGGAAACAGGGGCCCGGGGAGCTGTTTTTT; CDR3: CASRKQGPGELFF
size: NA; J: TRBJ1-1; V: TRBV6-2/TRBV6-3; D: NA; DNA: TGTGCCAGCAGTTACGGGACACAGGGACTCTGGACTGAAGCTTTCTTT; CDR3: CASSYGTQGLWTEAFF
size: many; J: TRBJ2-6; V: TRBV7-6; D: NA; DNA: TGTGCCAGCAGCCCCACCAGGTCGGCCTCAGGGACTGGGGCCAACGTCCTGACTTTC; CDR3: CASSPTRSASGTGANVLTF
size: NA; J: TRBJ2-7; V: TRBV11-2; D: NA; DNA: TGTGCCAGCAGCTTTTCAGGGGGGGGGACAACCTACGAGCAGTACTTC; CDR3: CASSFSGGGTTYEQYF
size: many; J: TRBJ2-5; V: TRBV7-9; D: NA; DNA: TGTGCCAGCAGCCCCATCGCCCGGGAGACCCAGTACTTC; CDR3: CASSPIARETQYF
size: NA; J: TRBJ2-7; V: TRBV20-1; D: NA; DNA: TGCAGTGCTAGCGAGGGACTGTTCTCCTACGAGCAGTACTTC; CDR3: CSASEGLFSYEQYF
size: NA; J: TRBJ1-5; V: TRBV20-1; D: NA; DNA: TGCAGTGCTAGAGATCCAGCGGGAACATTGGAGACCCAGCATTTT; CDR3: CSARDPAGTLETQHF
size: few; J: TRBJ1-2; V: TRBV20-1; D: NA; DNA: TGCAGTGCTAGAGTCCTAGACAGAGACTATGGCTACACCTTC; CDR3: CSARVLDRDYGYTF
size: many; J: TRBJ2-7; V: TRBV25-1; D: TRBD2; DNA: TGTGCCAGCAGTGAATTGGGGACTAGCGGCTACGAGCAGTACTTC; CDR3: CASSELGTSGYEQYF
size: few; J: TRBJ1-5; V: TRBV19; D: TRBD1; DNA: TGTGCCAGTAGTATAGAGGGGACAGGGGATCAGCCCCAGCATTTT; CDR3: CASSIEGTGDQPQHF
size: NA; J: TRBJ1-2; V: TRBV7-9; D: TRBD1; DNA: TGTGCCAGCAGCTTTAGCCAGGGGGGGATACCCTATGGCTACACCTTC; CDR3: CASSFSQGGIPYGYTF
size: NA; J: TRBJ1-1; V: TRBV25-1; D: TRBD1; DNA: TGTGCCAGCAGTGAAAGGGGGCTCACTGAAGCTTTCTTT; CDR3: CASSERGLTEAFF
size: few; J: TRBJ1-5; V: TRBV24-1; D: TRBD1; DNA: TGTGCCACCAGTGGTACTACCGGGACAGGGGATCAGCCCCAGCATTTT; CDR3: CATSGTTGTGDQPQHF
size: NA; J: TRBJ1-2; V: TRBV11-2; D: NA; DNA: TGTGCCAGCAGCTTACGCCCCAGGGCTTTGAATGGCTACACCTTC; CDR3: CASSLRPRALNGYTF
size: NA; J: TRBJ1-6; V: TRBV12-3/TRBV12-4; D: NA; DNA: TGTGCCCTGGAGGGGGGTCCCCTCCACTTT; CDR3: CALEGGPLHF
size: NA; J: TRBJ1-5; V: TRBV6-6; D: NA; DNA: TGTGCCAGCAGACCGACCCCCGCCGGGGGAGGACAGCCCCAGCATTTT; CDR3: CASRPTPAGGGQPQHF
size: many; J: TRBJ1-1; V: TRBV12-3/TRBV12-4; D: NA; DNA: TGTGCCAGCAGTTTCTCCAGGCGGGCTGAAGCTTTCTTT; CDR3: CASSFSRRAEAFF
size: few; J: TRBJ1-5; V: TRBV9; D: NA; DNA: NA; CDR3: CASSVALGSQETQYF
size: once; J: TRBJ1-5; V: TRBV11-2; D: NA; DNA: TGTTCCAGCAGCTGGAGACAGGGCAATCAGCCCCAGCATTTT; CDR3: CSSSWRQGNQPQHF